These 10 T cell receptor beta chains came from one sample sequenced in a study of response to subunit inactivated influenza vaccine. TCRdb independently ran MiXCR on the RT-PCR reads; one entry per CDR3 protein. The sample gives 490,000 or so distinct CDR3 sequences, approximately 7.7% of which show up once; roughly 13% is in the top ten. The sequencing used PBMCs from blood, collected around 25 months after vaccination. The receptor source for this set is a man in his fifties or sixties who received an inactivated influenza vaccine.

The V call is TRBV23-1, the J call TRBJ2-4, with TRBD2 identical over 8 bases. TRBV23-1 is an open reading frame whose function is uncertain. Trimming at V came to 3 bases and at J to 8 bases, leaving 6 bases not matched to a gene. This CDR3 has 14 residues. CDR3 region: CASSQLAGYYIQYF. For the CDR3, the DNA is TGCGCCAGCAGTCAGTTAGCGGGATATTACATTCAGTACTTC.

This clonotype was recorded many times. This chain links TRBV4-2 with TRBJ2-2; D remains ambiguous. This CDR3 contains 17 residues. V lost 0 bases and J 7 bases, leaving 18 bases between the germline ends. CDR1 is LGHNA, CDR2 YNFKEQ, per germline. The CDR3 sequence is CASSQDLGQYVHGELFF. CDR3 nucleotide sequence: TGTGCCAGCAGCCAAGATCTCGGGCAGTACGTTCACGGGGAGCTGTTTTTT.

Many counts were recorded for this clonotype. This chain links TRBV14 with TRBJ2-1, with a weak D call TRBD2 (6 bases). V lost 4 bases and J 13 bases, leaving 14 bases between the germline ends. Germline V CDR1 and CDR2: SGHDN, FVKESK. The CDR3 is made up of 12 amino acids. Written as DNA, the CDR3 is TGTGCCAGCAGCCTTACGGGAGCTCTTCAGTTCTTC. It is translated as CASSLTGALQFF.

This chain joins TRBV4-2 and TRBJ2-3, with D possibly matching TRBD2 (6 bases). The CDR3 covers 16 residues. V was trimmed by 4 bases and J by 2 bases, leaving 16 bases between them. CDR1 and CDR2 (germline): LGHNA, YNFKEQ. This CDR3 reads CASSLQAGENTDTQYF. CDR3 coding DNA: TGTGCCAGCAGCCTACAAGCGGGTGAGAACACAGATACGCAGTATTTT.

V gene TRBV7-2 combines with J gene TRBJ2-3; D possibly matches TRBD1 or TRBD2 (5 bases each). Trimming stripped 3 bases from V and 2 bases from J, with 12 bases between. The CDR3 has 15 amino acids. Germline V gene data show CDR1 as SGHTA and CDR2 as FQGNSA. CDR3 loop: CASSFGGTDTDTQYF. The DNA for the CDR3 is TGTGCCAGCAGCTTCGGTGGGACCGACACAGATACGCAGTATTTT.

This clonotype came up many times. This sequence joins TRBV28 and TRBJ2-7, with D perhaps matching TRBD2 (6 bases). Trimming took off 8 bases at V and 3 bases at J, with 17 bases between the two ends. The CDR3 has 14 amino acids. Germline lookup yields CDR1 MDHEN and CDR2 SYDVKM. The CDR3 reads CASVGASEDYEQYF. The CDR3 coding sequence is TGTGCCAGCGTTGGAGCTAGCGAGGACTACGAGCAGTACTTC.

This CDR3 is CASSVSGRANEQFF. The CDR3 bases are TGTGCCAGCAGTGTTAGCGGGAGGGCAAATGAGCAGTTCTTC. V usage is TRBV6-1 and J usage is TRBJ2-1; 11 bases map to TRBD2. CDR3 length: 14 amino acids. Germline V gene lookup returns CDR1 MNHNS and CDR2 SASEGT. V lost 4 bases and J lost 7; bases outside the gene matches: 3.

As regards this clonotype: A much larger clone differs by one base, so this may be a read error. The chain links TRBV6-1 to TRBJ2-5; D is perhaps TRBD2 (6 bases). The CDR3 spans 15 residues. Germline CDR1 is MNHNS and CDR2 is SASEGT. V lost 2 bases, J lost 0 bases, and 10 bases lay in between. The CDR3 nucleotides are TGTGCCAGCAGTGAACACGGGGGAAACCAAGAGACCCAGTACTTC. It yields the protein CASSEHGGNQETQYF.

The chain recombines TRBV5-7 with TRBJ2-7; 7 positions match TRBD1. TRBV5-7 carries the ORF label, with uncertain function. Trimming took 7 bases from V and 3 from J; bases not matched to a gene: 7. The CDR3 has 13 residues. The CDR3: CASGPGTDYEQYF. The DNA for the CDR3 is TGTGCCAGCGGCCCCGGGACAGACTACGAGCAGTACTTC.

J is TRBJ2-3 and V is TRBV19; TRBD2 matches 9 bases. Looked up from germline, CDR1 is LNHDA and CDR2 is SQIVND (reference sequence). After removal of 11 bases from V and 5 bases from J, the junction contained 11 bases not matched to a gene. The CDR3 extends over 14 amino acids. The CDR3 spells CAVRAGGPQDTQYF. For the CDR3, the DNA is TGTGCCGTTCGGGCGGGAGGGCCTCAAGATACGCAGTATTTT. The variable domain in full, completed from reference TRBV19 and TRBJ2-3, reads DGGITQSPKYLFRKEGQNVTLSCEQNLNHDAMYWYRQDPGQGLRLIYYSQIVNDFQKGDIAEGYSVSREKKESFPLTVTSAQKNPTAFYLCAVRAGGPQDTQYFGPGTRLTVL.